These 18 T cell receptor beta chains originate from one sample sequenced in a study of cytomegalovirus exposure and HLA in healthy donors. Amplification used 60 Vbeta primers and 13 Jbeta primers. Profiled with immunoSEQ multiplex PCR; TCRdb holds only in-frame clones, not every one. The table has about 100,000 clones, roughly four fifths seen once. Material: PBMCs. The receptors originated from a man aged 18 to 30 in good health and CMV-seronegative.

A single count supports this clone. The J gene is TRBJ2-7, the V gene TRBV25-1; D uncertain. This CDR3 spans 11 amino acids. Germline V gives CDR1 MGHDK, CDR2 SYGVNS. The V gene lost 7 bases and the J gene lost 3 bases, with 7 bases spanning the gap. The CDR3 DNA reads as TGTGCCAGCACAGGTCACTACGAGCAGTACTTC. This sequence encodes CASTGHYEQYF.

This clone was counted a single time. The genes are TRBV5-8 and TRBJ1-3; D not resolved. V lost 2 bases to trimming and J lost 8 bases, with 23 bases between them. From germline, CDR1 is SGHTS and CDR2 YDEGEE. The CDR3 is made up of 17 amino acids. The CDR3 region has the DNA TGTGCCAGCAGCTTAATAAATCGGCAGGCCGGGATGCACACCATATATTTT. Encoded protein: CASSLINRQAGMHTIYF.

This chain joins TRBV14 and TRBJ2-1; a possible D gene is TRBD1 (6 bases). V was cut by 3 bases and J by 9 bases, with 18 bases left in between. CDR1 and CDR2 from the germline V gene are SGHDN and FVKESK. The CDR3 is 15 residues long. CDR3 residues: CASSQLQGWGGEQFF. In nucleotides, the CDR3 is TGTGCCAGCAGCCAGCTACAGGGATGGGGCGGTGAGCAGTTCTTC.

V is TRBV4-3 and J is TRBJ1-3; perhaps TRBD1 as D (5 bases). Trimming stripped 0 bases from V and 2 bases from J, with 11 bases between. Germline V gene data show CDR1 as LGHNA and CDR2 as YSLEER. The CDR3 covers 16 residues. This CDR3 is CASSQETVPPGNTIYF. The CDR3 DNA is TGCGCCAGCAGCCAAGAGACAGTACCACCTGGAAACACCATATATTTT.

The rearrangement joins TRBV4-3 to TRBJ2-1; perhaps TRBD2 as D (5 bases). The CDR3 extends over 15 amino acids. Trimming took off 0 bases at V and 0 bases at J, with 6 bases between the two ends. Germline V gene data show CDR1 as LGHNA and CDR2 as YSLEER. The CDR3 spells CASSQEGSSYNEQFF. The CDR3 bases are TGCGCCAGCAGCCAAGAAGGGAGCTCCTACAATGAGCAGTTCTTC.

V is TRBV7-8 and J is TRBJ2-2; possibly TRBD2 for D (6 bases). Germline V CDR1 and CDR2: SGHVS, FQNEAQ. The CDR3 length is 14 residues. Trimming removed 5 bases at V and 3 bases at J, with 10 bases between. This CDR3 reads CASSTGTDTGELFF. The CDR3 DNA follows: TGTGCCAGCAGCACCGGGACTGACACCGGGGAGCTGTTTTTT.

This clone occurred a few times. The chain employs TRBV9 and TRBJ2-1, with 8 bases aligning to TRBD1. CDR1 is SGDLS, CDR2 YYNGEE, per germline. V shed 8 bases and J 6 bases; nucleotides not matched to a gene: 10. The CDR3 consists of 14 residues. CDR3 bases: TGTGCCAGTGCGTGGGGACAGGATTCCAATGAGCAGTTCTTC. It yields the protein CASAWGQDSNEQFF.

This clone has a count of ten or more. The chain joins TRBV7-9 to TRBJ2-1; TRBD2 matches at 12 bases. CDR1 and CDR2 (germline): SEHNR, FQNEAQ (reference sequence). This CDR3 region has 15 residues. V was pared by 8 bases and J by 8 bases, with 10 bases of the junction left unmatched. CDR3 DNA sequence: TGTGCCAGCCGCCCGGGACTAGCGGGCGGCGATGAGCAGTTCTTC. Translating it yields CASRPGLAGGDEQFF.

The V gene is TRBV19, the J gene TRBJ2-7, with a tentative D call TRBD2 (6 bases). CDR1 and CDR2 (germline): LNHDA, SQIVND (reference sequence). This CDR3 has 13 amino acids. Trimming pared 4 bases from V and 0 bases from J, leaving 7 bases between. This CDR3 is CASSTTSSYEQYF. The CDR3, as DNA: TGTGCCAGTAGTACGACTAGCTCCTACGAGCAGTACTTC. The full variable domain, with the rest looked up from reference TRBV19 and TRBJ2-7, is DGGITQSPKYLFRKEGQNVTLSCEQNLNHDAMYWYRQDPGQGLRLIYYSQIVNDFQKGDIAEGYSVSREKKESFPLTVTSAQKNPTAFYLCASSTTSSYEQYFGPGTRLTVT.

The V and J genes are TRBV5-1 and TRBJ1-2, with a tentative D call TRBD1 (6 bases). The ends were cut back, 0 bases at V and 4 bases at J, with 16 bases in the middle. The CDR3 covers 16 residues. CDR1 is SGHRS and CDR2 is YFSETQ in the germline V gene. Here the CDR3 DNA reads TGCGCCAGCAGCTTGGAGGGAGGGGGGCCTCCCTATGGCTACACCTTC. As protein: CASSLEGGGPPYGYTF.

This clone was counted once. V gene TRBV2 combines with J gene TRBJ2-3, with TRBD2 matching over 8 bases. CDR3 length equals 16 residues. The V segment lost 7 bases and the J segment 0 bases; nucleotides outside the gene matches: 9. From germline, CDR1 is SNHLY and CDR2 FYNNEI. CDR3 loop: CASNDDERGSTDTQYF. CDR3 nucleotides: TGTGCCAGCAATGACGACGAGCGGGGGAGCACAGATACGCAGTATTTT.

This rearrangement joins TRBV7-8 to TRBJ2-1, with no clear D. Trimming removed 5 bases from V and 6 bases from J, with 8 bases in between. The CDR3 extends over 12 amino acids. Per germline, CDR1 SGHVS and CDR2 FQNEAQ. CDR3 region: CASSPQSNEQFF. The CDR3 bases are TGTGCCAGCAGCCCGCAGTCCAATGAGCAGTTCTTC.

CDR3 protein: CASSQRAGARGDTQYF. CDR3 nucleotide sequence: TGCGCCAGCAGCCAAAGAGCGGGGGCCCGGGGAGATACGCAGTATTTT. The chain recombines TRBV4-3 with TRBJ2-3; 8 bases map to TRBD2. Germline V gene lookup returns CDR1 LGHNA and CDR2 YSLEER. With 2 bases clipped from V and 5 bases from J, the junction kept 9 bases outside the gene matches. This CDR3 has 16 residues.

This clone has more than one count but fewer than ten. The CDR3 loop is CASNRQAPLYEQYF. The CDR3 DNA sequence: TGTGCCAGCAATCGACAGGCCCCCCTCTACGAGCAGTACTTC. V usage is TRBV6-1 and J usage is TRBJ2-7, with D possibly TRBD1 on 6 matching bases. The CDR3 is made up of 14 amino acids. V shed 7 bases and J shed 3 bases, with 16 bases lying between them. Germline V lookup: CDR1 MNHNS, CDR2 SASEGT.

The CDR3 spells CASSNPTGTKETQYF. The CDR3 DNA sequence: TGTGCCAGCAGCAATCCGACAGGCACGAAAGAGACCCAGTACTTC. The chain carries TRBV7-8 and TRBJ2-5, with D perhaps TRBD1 (6 bases). Per germline, CDR1 SGHVS and CDR2 FQNEAQ. This CDR3 is 15 amino acids long. With 5 bases removed from V and 3 bases from J, the gap between germline ends came to 16 bases.

The chain recombines TRBV6-5 with TRBJ2-7, with 7 bases lining up with TRBD1. Germline V gives CDR1 MNHEY, CDR2 SVGAGI. The CDR3 length is 14 residues. Unmatched junction bases numbered 9, after V lost 7 bases and J lost 3 bases. The CDR3 is CASTPFGQDYEQYF. The CDR3 DNA reads TGTGCCAGCACCCCCTTCGGACAGGACTACGAGCAGTACTTC.

V is TRBV19 and J is TRBJ1-6; TRBD1 matches 8 bases. Trimming removed 3 bases from V and 9 bases from J; junction bases left unmatched: 7. There are 15 residues in the CDR3. Germline V gene data show CDR1 as LNHDA and CDR2 as SQIVND (reference sequence). The CDR3 region is CASSIGQGLLSPLHF. CDR3 sequence (DNA): TGTGCCAGTAGTATTGGACAGGGCCTTCTTTCACCCCTCCACTTT.

The rearrangement links TRBV7-9 to TRBJ2-6; possibly TRBD2 for D (5 bases). CDR3 length: 17 residues. Germline-derived CDR1 and CDR2 are SEHNR and FQNEAQ (reference sequence). Between the trimmed V and J ends, which lost 2 bases and 4 bases, there was a span of 15 bases. CDR3 loop: CASSLLAGGSGANVLTF. CDR3 sequence (DNA): TGTGCCAGCAGCTTATTGGCGGGCGGGTCCGGGGCCAACGTCCTGACTTTC.